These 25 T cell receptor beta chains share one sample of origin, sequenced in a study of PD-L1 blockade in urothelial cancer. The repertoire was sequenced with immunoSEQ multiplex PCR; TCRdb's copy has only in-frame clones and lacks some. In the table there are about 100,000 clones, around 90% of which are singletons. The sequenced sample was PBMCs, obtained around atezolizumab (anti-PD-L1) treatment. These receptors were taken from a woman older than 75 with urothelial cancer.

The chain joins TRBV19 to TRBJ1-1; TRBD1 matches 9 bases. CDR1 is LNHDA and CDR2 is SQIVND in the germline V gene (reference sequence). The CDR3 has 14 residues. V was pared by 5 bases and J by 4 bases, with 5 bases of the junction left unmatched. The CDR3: CASSVGQGFTEAFF. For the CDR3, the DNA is TGTGCCAGTAGTGTAGGACAGGGGTTCACTGAAGCTTTCTTT. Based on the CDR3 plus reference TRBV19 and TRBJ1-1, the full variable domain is DGGITQSPKYLFRKEGQNVTLSCEQNLNHDAMYWYRQDPGQGLRLIYYSQIVNDFQKGDIAEGYSVSREKKESFPLTVTSAQKNPTAFYLCASSVGQGFTEAFFGQGTRLTVV.

The CDR3 sequence is CASSVQGGEGAEQFF. The CDR3 region has the DNA TGTGCCAGCAGCGTACAGGGGGGAGAGGGGGCTGAGCAGTTCTTC. The chain is built from TRBV9 and TRBJ2-1; a weak D match, TRBD1 (7 bases). The ends were cut back, 1 base at V and 9 bases at J, with 17 bases in the middle. CDR1 is SGDLS, CDR2 YYNGEE, per germline. The CDR3 is made up of 15 amino acids.

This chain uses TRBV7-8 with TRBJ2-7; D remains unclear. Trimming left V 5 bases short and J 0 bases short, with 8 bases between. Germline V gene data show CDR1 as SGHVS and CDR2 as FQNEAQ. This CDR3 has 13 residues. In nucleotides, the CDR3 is TGTGCCAGCAGCCCCCCCAGCTCCTACGAGCAGTACTTC. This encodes CASSPPSSYEQYF. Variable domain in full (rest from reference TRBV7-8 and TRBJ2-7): GAGVSQSPRYKVAKRGQDVALRCDPISGHVSLFWYQQALGQGPEFLTYFQNEAQLDKSGLPSDRFFAERPEGSVSTLKIQRTQQEDSAVYLCASSPPSSYEQYFGPGTRLTVT.

The CDR3 sequence: CASSFTGMALFF. CDR3 DNA sequence: TGTGCCAGCAGCTTTACCGGGATGGCGCTGTTTTTT. The chain combines TRBV14 with TRBJ2-2, with D possibly matching TRBD2 (5 bases). Trimming left V 5 bases short and J 13 bases short, with 14 bases between. CDR1 SGHDN and CDR2 FVKESK come from the germline V gene. This CDR3 contains 12 residues.

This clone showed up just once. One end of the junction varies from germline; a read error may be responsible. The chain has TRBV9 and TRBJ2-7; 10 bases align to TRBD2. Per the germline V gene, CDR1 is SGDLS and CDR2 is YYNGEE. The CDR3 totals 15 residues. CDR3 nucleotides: TGTGCCAGCAGCGTAAGCACTAGCGGGACCCACGAGCAGTGCTTC. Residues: CASSVSTSGTHEQCF.

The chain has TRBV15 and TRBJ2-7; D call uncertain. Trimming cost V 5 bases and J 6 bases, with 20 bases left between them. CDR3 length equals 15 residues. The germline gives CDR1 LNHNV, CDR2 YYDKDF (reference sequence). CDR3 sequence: CATSGSLERRSEQYF. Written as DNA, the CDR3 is TGTGCCACCAGCGGATCCTTAGAGAGGCGCTCCGAGCAGTACTTC.

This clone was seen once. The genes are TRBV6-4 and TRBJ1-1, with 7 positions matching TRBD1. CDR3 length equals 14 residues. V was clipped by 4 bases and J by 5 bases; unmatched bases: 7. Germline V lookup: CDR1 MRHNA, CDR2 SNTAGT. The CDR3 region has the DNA TGTGCCAGCAGTGCGGTAGGGGGCTCTACTGAAGCTTTCTTT. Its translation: CASSAVGGSTEAFF.

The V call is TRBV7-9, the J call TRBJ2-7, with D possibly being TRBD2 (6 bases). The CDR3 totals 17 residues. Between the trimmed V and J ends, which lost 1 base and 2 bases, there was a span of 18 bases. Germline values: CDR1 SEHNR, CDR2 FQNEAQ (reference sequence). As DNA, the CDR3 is TGTGCCAGCAGCTTAGAAGGACGGGGGAAGCACCCCTACGAGCAGTACTTC. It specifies CASSLEGRGKHPYEQYF.

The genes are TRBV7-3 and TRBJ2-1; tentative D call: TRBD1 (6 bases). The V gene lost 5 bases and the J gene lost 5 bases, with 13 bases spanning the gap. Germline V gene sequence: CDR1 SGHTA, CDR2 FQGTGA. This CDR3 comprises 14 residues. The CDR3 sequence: CASSVNRDNNEQFF. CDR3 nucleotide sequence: TGTGCCAGCAGCGTAAACCGGGACAACAATGAGCAGTTCTTC.

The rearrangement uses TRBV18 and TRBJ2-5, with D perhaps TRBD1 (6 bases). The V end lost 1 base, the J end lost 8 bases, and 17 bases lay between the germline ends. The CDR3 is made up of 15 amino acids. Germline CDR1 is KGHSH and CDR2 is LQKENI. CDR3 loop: CASSPLGDTPETQYF. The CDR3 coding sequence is TGTGCCAGCTCACCACTAGGGGACACCCCGGAAACCCAGTACTTC.

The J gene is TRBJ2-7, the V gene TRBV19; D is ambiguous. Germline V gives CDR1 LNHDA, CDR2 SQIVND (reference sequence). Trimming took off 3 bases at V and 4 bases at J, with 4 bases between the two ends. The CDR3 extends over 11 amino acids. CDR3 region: CASSIGYEQYF. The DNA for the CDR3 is TGTGCCAGTAGTATCGGGTACGAGCAGTACTTC.

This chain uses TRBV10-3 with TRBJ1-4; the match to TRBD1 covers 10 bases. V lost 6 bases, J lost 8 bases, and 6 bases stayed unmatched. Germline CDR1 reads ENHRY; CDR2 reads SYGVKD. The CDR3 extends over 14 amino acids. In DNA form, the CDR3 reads TGTGCCATCAGAGCCGGGACAGGGGACGAAAAACTGTTTTTT. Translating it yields CAIRAGTGDEKLFF.

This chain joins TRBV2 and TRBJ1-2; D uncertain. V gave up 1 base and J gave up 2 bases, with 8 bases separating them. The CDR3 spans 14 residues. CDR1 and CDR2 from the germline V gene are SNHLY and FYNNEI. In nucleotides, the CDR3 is TGTGCCAGCAGTGAAGGGCGGCGAAACTATGGCTACACCTTC. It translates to CASSEGRRNYGYTF.

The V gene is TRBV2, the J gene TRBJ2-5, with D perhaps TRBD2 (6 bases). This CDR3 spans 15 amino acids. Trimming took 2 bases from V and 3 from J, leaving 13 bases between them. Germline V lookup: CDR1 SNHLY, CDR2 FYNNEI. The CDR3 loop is CASSESWAGKETQYF. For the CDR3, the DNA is TGTGCCAGCAGTGAATCCTGGGCGGGAAAAGAGACCCAGTACTTC.

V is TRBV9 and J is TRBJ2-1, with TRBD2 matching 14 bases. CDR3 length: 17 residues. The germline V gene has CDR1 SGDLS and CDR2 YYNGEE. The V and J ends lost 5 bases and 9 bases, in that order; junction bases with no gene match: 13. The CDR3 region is CASSAFTSGLAGAEQFF. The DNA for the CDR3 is TGTGCCAGCAGTGCCTTCACCTCGGGACTAGCGGGAGCTGAGCAGTTCTTC.

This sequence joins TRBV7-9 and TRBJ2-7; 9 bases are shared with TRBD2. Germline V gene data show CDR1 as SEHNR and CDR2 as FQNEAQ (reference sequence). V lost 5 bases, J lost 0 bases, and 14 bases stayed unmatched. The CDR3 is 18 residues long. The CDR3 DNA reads TGTGCCAGCAGCCCACTAGCGGGCCCACTGCAGAGCTCCTACGAGCAGTACTTC. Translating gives CASSPLAGPLQSSYEQYF.

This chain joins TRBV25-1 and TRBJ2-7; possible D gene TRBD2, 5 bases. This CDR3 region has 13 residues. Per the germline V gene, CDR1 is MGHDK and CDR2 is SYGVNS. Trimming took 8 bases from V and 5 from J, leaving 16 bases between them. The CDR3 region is CASRPAAGNEQYF. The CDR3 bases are TGTGCCAGCCGCCCGGCTGCGGGTAACGAGCAGTACTTC.

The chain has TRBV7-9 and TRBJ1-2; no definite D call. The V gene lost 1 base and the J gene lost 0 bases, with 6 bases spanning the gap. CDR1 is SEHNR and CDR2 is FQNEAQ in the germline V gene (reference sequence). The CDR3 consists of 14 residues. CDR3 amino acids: CASSLGLANYGYTF. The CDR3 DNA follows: TGTGCCAGCAGCTTAGGGCTGGCTAACTATGGCTACACCTTC.

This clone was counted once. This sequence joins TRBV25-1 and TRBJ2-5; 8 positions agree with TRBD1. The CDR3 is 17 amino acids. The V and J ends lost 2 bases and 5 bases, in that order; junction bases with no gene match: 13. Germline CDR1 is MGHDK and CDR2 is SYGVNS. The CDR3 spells CASSEQGAVAVAETQYF. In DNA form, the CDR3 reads TGTGCCAGCAGTGAACAGGGGGCTGTAGCGGTAGCGGAGACCCAGTACTTC.

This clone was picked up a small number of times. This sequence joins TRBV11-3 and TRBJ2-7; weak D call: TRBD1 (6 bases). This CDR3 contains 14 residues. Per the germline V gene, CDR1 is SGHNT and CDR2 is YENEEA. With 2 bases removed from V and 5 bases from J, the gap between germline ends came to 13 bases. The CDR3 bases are TGTGCCAGCAGCTTATCGACAGGAACCCACGAGCAGTACTTC. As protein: CASSLSTGTHEQYF.

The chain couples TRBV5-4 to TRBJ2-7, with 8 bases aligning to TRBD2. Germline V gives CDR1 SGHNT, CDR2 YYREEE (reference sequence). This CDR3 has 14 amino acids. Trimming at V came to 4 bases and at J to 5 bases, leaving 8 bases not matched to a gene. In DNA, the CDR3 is TGTGCCAGCAGCACTTTAAGCGGGAGCCACGAGCAGTACTTC. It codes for CASSTLSGSHEQYF.

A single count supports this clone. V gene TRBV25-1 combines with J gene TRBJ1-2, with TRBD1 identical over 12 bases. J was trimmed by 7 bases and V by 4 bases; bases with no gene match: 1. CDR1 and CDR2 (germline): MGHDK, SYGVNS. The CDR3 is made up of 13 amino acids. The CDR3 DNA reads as TGTGCCAGCAGTGGGGACAGGGGGCCTGGCTACACCTTC. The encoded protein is CASSGDRGPGYTF.

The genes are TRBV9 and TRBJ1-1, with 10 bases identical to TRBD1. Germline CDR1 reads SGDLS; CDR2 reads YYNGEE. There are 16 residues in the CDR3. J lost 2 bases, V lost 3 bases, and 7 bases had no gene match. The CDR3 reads CASSATGTGVNTEAFF. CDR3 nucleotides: TGTGCCAGCAGCGCGACCGGGACAGGGGTCAACACTGAAGCTTTCTTT. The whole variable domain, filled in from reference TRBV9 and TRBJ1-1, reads DSGVTQTPKHLITATGQRVTLRCSPRSGDLSVYWYQQSLDQGLQFLIQYYNGEERAKGNILERFSAQQFPDLHSELNLSSLELGDSALYFCASSATGTGVNTEAFFGQGTRLTVV.

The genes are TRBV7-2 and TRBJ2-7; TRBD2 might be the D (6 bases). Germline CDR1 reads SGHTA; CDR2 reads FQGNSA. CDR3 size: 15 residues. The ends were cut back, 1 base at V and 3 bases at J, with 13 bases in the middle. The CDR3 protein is CASSLGGGASYEQYF. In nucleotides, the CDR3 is TGTGCCAGCAGCTTAGGGGGCGGGGCTAGCTACGAGCAGTACTTC.

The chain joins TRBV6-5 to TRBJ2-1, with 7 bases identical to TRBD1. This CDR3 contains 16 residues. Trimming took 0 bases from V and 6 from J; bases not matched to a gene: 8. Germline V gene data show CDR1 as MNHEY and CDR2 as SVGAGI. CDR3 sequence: CASSYSSSGGTNEQFF. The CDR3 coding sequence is TGTGCCAGCAGTTACTCGTCTTCAGGGGGTACCAATGAGCAGTTCTTC.